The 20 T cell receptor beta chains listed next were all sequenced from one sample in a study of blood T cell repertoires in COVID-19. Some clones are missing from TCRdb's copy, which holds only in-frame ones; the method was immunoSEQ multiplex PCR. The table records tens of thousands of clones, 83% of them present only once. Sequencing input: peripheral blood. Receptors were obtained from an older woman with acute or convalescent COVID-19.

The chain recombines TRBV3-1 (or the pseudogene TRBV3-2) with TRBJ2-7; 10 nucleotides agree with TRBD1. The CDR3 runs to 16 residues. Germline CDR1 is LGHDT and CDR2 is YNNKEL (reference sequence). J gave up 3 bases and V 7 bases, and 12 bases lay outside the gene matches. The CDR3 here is CASTRQTGTGVYEQYF. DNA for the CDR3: TGTGCCAGCACCCGACAGACCGGGACAGGGGTCTACGAGCAGTACTTC.

CDR3 amino acids: CASSIEGQNNSPLHF. CDR3 bases: TGTGCCAGTAGTATAGAGGGACAGAATAATTCACCCCTCCACTTT. The chain combines TRBV19 with TRBJ1-6; 7 positions agree with TRBD1. Germline V gene lookup returns CDR1 LNHDA and CDR2 SQIVND (reference sequence). The CDR3 runs to 15 residues. Losses at the gene ends were 0 bases for V and 5 bases for J; bases not matched to a gene: 1.

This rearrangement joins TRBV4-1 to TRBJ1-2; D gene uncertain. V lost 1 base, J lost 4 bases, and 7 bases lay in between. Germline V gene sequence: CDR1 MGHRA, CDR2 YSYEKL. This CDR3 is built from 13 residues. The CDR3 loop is CASSQAGFYGYTF. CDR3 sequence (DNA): TGCGCCAGCAGCCAAGCAGGTTTCTATGGCTACACCTTC.

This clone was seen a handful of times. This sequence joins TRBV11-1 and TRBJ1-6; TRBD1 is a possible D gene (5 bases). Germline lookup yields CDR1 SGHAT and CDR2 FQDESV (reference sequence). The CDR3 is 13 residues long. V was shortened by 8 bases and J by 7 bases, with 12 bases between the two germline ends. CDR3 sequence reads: CASGSDINSPLHF. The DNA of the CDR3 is TGTGCCAGCGGTTCGGACATCAATTCACCCCTCCACTTT.

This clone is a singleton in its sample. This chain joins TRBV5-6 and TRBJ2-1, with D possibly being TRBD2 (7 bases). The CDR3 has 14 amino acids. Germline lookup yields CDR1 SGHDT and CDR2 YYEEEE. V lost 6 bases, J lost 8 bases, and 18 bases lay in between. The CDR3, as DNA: TGTGCCAGCACCCTCGAGGGGGGGCGTCATGAGCAGTTCTTC. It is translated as CASTLEGGRHEQFF.

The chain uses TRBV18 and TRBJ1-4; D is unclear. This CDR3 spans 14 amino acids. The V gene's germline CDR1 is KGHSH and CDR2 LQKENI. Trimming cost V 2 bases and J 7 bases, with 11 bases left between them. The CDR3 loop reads CASSPRREGEKLFF. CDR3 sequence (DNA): TGTGCCAGCTCACCAAGAAGGGAGGGTGAAAAACTGTTTTTT.

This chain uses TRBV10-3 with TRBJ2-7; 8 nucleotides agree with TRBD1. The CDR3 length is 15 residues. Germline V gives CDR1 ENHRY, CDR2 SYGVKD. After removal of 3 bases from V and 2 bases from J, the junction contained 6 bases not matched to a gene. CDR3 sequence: CAISEDRGSPYEQYF. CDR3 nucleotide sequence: TGTGCCATCAGTGAAGACAGGGGATCTCCCTACGAGCAGTACTTC.

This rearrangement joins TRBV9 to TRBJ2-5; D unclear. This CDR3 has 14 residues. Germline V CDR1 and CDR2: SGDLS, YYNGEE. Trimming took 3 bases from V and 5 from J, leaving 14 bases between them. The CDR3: CASSGRPTGETQYF. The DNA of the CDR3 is TGTGCCAGCAGCGGACGGCCCACCGGGGAGACCCAGTACTTC.

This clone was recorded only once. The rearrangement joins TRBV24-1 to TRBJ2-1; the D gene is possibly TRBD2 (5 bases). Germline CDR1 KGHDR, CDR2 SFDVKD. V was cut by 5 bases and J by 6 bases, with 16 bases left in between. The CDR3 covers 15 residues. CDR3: CATSVAGVKGNEQFF. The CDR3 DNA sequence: TGTGCCACCAGTGTAGCCGGGGTTAAGGGCAATGAGCAGTTCTTC.

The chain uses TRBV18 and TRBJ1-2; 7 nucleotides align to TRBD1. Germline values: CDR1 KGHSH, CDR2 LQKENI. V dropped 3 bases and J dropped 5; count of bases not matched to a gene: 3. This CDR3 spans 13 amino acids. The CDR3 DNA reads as TGTGCCAGCTCACCCGACAGGGAGTATGGCTACACCTTC. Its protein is CASSPDREYGYTF. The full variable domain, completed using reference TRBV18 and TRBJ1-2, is NAGVMQNPRHLVRRRGQEARLRCSPMKGHSHVYWYRQLPEEGLKFMVYLQKENIIDESGMPKERFSAEFPKEGPSILRIQQVVRGDSAAYFCASSPDREYGYTFGSGTRLTVV.

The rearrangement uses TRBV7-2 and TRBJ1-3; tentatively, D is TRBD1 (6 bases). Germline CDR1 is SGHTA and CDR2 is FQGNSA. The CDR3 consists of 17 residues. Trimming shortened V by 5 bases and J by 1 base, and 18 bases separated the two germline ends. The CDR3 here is CASSAYRATGSGNTIYF. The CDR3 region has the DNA TGTGCCAGCAGCGCATACAGGGCAACAGGGTCTGGAAACACCATATATTTT.

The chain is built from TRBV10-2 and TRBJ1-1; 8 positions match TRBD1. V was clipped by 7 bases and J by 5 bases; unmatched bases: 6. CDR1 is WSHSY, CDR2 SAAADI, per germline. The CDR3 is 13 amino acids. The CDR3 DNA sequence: TGCGCCAGCAATCAGGGGGCCGGGACTGAAGCTTTCTTT. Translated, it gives CASNQGAGTEAFF.

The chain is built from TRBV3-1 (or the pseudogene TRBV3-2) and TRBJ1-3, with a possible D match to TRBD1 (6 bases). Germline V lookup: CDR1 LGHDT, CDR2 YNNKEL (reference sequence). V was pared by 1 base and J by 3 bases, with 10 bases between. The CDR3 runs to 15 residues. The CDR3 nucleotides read TGTGCCAGCAGCCAAGCCCGGACAGTTGGAAACACCATATATTTT. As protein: CASSQARTVGNTIYF.

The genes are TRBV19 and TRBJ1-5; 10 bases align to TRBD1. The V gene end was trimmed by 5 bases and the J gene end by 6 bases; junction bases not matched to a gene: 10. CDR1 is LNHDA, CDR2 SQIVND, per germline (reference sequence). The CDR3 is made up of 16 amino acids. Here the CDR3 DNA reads TGTGCCAGTAGTCTTGGGACAGGGGCTGAAAGTCAGCCCCAGCATTTT. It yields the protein CASSLGTGAESQPQHF.

CDR3 coding DNA: TGTGCCAGCAGCTTGGGACTAATGAGGGAGGACGAGCAGTACTTC. This translates into CASSLGLMREDEQYF. This chain uses TRBV7-2 with TRBJ2-7; 7 bases fit TRBD2. Germline CDR1 is SGHTA and CDR2 is FQGNSA. The CDR3 is 15 amino acids. V trimming: 3 bases; J trimming: 5 bases; junction bases outside the gene matches: 10.

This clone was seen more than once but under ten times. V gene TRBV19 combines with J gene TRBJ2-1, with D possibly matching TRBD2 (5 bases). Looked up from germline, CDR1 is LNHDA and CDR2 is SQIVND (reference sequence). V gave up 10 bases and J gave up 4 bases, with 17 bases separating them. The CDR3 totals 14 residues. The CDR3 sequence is CATGLALGYNEQFF. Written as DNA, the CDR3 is TGTGCCACTGGGCTAGCTCTTGGATACAATGAGCAGTTCTTC. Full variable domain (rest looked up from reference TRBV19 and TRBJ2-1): DGGITQSPKYLFRKEGQNVTLSCEQNLNHDAMYWYRQDPGQGLRLIYYSQIVNDFQKGDIAEGYSVSREKKESFPLTVTSAQKNPTAFYLCATGLALGYNEQFFGPGTRLTVL.

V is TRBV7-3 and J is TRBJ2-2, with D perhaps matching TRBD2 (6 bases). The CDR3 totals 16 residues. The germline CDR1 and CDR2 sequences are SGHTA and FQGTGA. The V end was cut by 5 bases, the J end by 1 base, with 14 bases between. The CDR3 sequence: CASSTYPGGNTGELFF. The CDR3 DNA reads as TGTGCCAGCAGCACCTACCCCGGGGGGAACACCGGGGAGCTGTTTTTT.

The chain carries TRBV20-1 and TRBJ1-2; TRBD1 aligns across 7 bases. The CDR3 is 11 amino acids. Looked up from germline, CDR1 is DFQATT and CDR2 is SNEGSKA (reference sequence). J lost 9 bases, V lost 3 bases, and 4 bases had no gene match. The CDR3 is CSASRTGSYTF. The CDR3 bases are TGCAGTGCTAGTAGGACAGGCAGCTACACCTTC.

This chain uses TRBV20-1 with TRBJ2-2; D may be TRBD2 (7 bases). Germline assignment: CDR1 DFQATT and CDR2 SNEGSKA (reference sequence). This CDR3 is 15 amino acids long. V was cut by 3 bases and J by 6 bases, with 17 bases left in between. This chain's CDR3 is CSASSWGGSAGELFF. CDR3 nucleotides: TGCAGTGCTAGTTCCTGGGGGGGCTCAGCCGGGGAGCTGTTTTTT.

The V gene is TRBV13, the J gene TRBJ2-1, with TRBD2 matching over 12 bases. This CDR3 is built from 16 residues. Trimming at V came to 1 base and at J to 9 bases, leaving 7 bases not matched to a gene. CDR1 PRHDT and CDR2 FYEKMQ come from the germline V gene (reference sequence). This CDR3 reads CASSLEPTSGGREQFF. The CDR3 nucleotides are TGTGCCAGCAGCTTAGAGCCGACTAGCGGGGGACGTGAGCAGTTCTTC. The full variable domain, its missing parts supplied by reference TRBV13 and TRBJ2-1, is AAGVIQSPRHLIKEKRETATLKCYPIPRHDTVYWYQQGPGQDPQFLISFYEKMQSDKGSIPDRFSAQQFSDYHSELNMSSLELGDSALYFCASSLEPTSGGREQFFGPGTRLTVL.